The 22 T cell receptor beta chains presented below share a single source sample, sequenced in a study of cytomegalovirus exposure and HLA in healthy donors. PCR amplification relied on 60 Vbeta primers (plus 13 Jbeta primers). The assay was immunoSEQ multiplex PCR, and TCRdb's table has in-frame clones only and misses some. Among 200,000 to 250,000 clones listed, around 80% were seen once. Sequencing was carried out using PBMCs. The receptors derive from a man between 18 and 29 years old in good health and CMV-seronegative.

This clone was seen a few times. The identical CDR3 is also encoded by other nucleotide sequences in the sample. The chain employs TRBV10-1 and TRBJ2-2, with TRBD2 as a possible D gene (5 bases). Germline values: CDR1 WNHNN, CDR2 SYGVQD (reference sequence). With 4 bases removed from V and 3 bases from J, the gap between germline ends came to 9 bases. The CDR3 consists of 14 residues. The CDR3 bases are TGCGCCAGCAGTGTGGCGGGCTACACCGGGGAGCTGTTTTTT. Protein product: CASSVAGYTGELFF.

About this clone: The sample carries other DNA sequences with the same CDR3. The chain links TRBV28 to TRBJ1-4, with 11 bases identical to TRBD1. Germline CDR1 is MDHEN and CDR2 is SYDVKM. CDR3 length: 15 amino acids. V shed 5 bases and J 7 bases; nucleotides not matched to a gene: 6. The CDR3 DNA reads as TGTGCCAGCAGTCCCCCGGGACAGGGGGGTGAAAAACTGTTTTTT. It yields the protein CASSPPGQGGEKLFF. The full variable domain, with the rest looked up from reference TRBV28 and TRBJ1-4, is DVKVTQSSRYLVKRTGEKVFLECVQDMDHENMFWYRQDPGLGLRLIYFSYDVKMKEKGDIPEGYSVSREKKERFSLILESASTNQTSMYLCASSPPGQGGEKLFFGSGTQLSVL.

The genes are TRBV11-3 and TRBJ2-1; 11 nucleotides match TRBD2. The CDR3 sequence is 17 residues long. CDR1 SGHNT and CDR2 YENEEA come from the germline V gene. The ends lost 4 bases at V and 9 bases at J; junction bases unmatched: 14. As DNA, the CDR3 is TGTGCCAGCAGCTACTCCCCGACTAGCGGGATCATCGGTGAGCAGTTCTTC. Its protein is CASSYSPTSGIIGEQFF.

CDR3 sequence: CASSMALAGGAEQFF. The DNA for the CDR3 is TGTGCCAGTAGTATGGCACTAGCGGGAGGCGCTGAGCAGTTCTTC. This rearrangement joins TRBV19 to TRBJ2-1; 12 bases line up with TRBD2. In germline, CDR1 is LNHDA, CDR2 SQIVND (reference sequence). This CDR3 has 15 amino acids. Germline trimming cut 3 bases from V and 9 bases from J; bases unmatched to any gene: 6.

The chain has TRBV5-1 and TRBJ2-7; 10 bases match TRBD1. Germline V lookup: CDR1 SGHRS, CDR2 YFSETQ. The J segment lost 2 bases and the V segment lost 5 bases, leaving 4 bases of the junction unmatched. The length of the CDR3 is 14 residues. The CDR3 bases are TGCGCCAGCAGGACCGGGACAGGGGCCTACGAGCAGTACTTC. Translation gives CASRTGTGAYEQYF.

The chain links TRBV9 to TRBJ2-1; D remains ambiguous. Germline values: CDR1 SGDLS, CDR2 YYNGEE. V was clipped by 6 bases and J by 6 bases, with 10 bases between them. This CDR3 contains 12 residues. CDR3 amino acids: CASTGDGNEQFF. The CDR3 coding sequence is TGTGCCAGCACGGGTGACGGCAATGAGCAGTTCTTC.

The chain couples TRBV5-5 to TRBJ2-7, with TRBD1 matching 8 bases. The CDR3 runs 14 residues. CDR1 and CDR2 (germline): SGHKS, YYEKEE (reference sequence). V lost 5 bases to trimming and J lost 5 bases; unmatched junction nucleotides: 9. The CDR3 bases are TGTGCCAGCAGATATAACAGGGGGTCCCACGAGCAGTACTTC. It translates to CASRYNRGSHEQYF.

The V gene is TRBV6-1, the J gene TRBJ1-5; D might be TRBD1 (5 bases). The germline V gene encodes CDR1 MNHNS and CDR2 SASEGT. The CDR3 extends over 15 amino acids. V was clipped by 5 bases and J by 5 bases, with 16 bases between them. The CDR3 reads CASSLGQLGDQPQHF. The CDR3 coding sequence is TGTGCCAGCAGTCTAGGACAACTTGGCGATCAGCCCCAGCATTTT.

The chain is built from TRBV5-1 and TRBJ1-4, with D possibly being TRBD1 (6 bases). The CDR3 spans 13 residues. V was trimmed by 2 bases and J by 6 bases, leaving 8 bases between them. Germline V gene sequence: CDR1 SGHRS, CDR2 YFSETQ. CDR3 nucleotide sequence: TGCGCCAGCAGCTTTAACAGGGATGAAAAACTGTTTTTT. It is translated as CASSFNRDEKLFF.

The J gene is TRBJ2-1, the V gene TRBV9; TRBD2 matches 7 bases. This CDR3 is built from 16 residues. With 4 bases clipped from V and 9 bases from J, the junction kept 16 bases outside the gene matches. Germline CDR1 SGDLS, CDR2 YYNGEE. CDR3 in DNA: TGTGCCAGCAGCCCATCCAAAAGCGGGGTGGGTGGTGAGCAGTTCTTC. Encoded protein: CASSPSKSGVGGEQFF.

The chain uses TRBV28 and TRBJ1-2, with 7 bases lining up with TRBD1. Per germline, CDR1 MDHEN and CDR2 SYDVKM. This CDR3 comprises 16 residues. Trimming at V came to 3 bases and at J to 5 bases, leaving 12 bases not matched to a gene. CDR3 in amino acids: CASSFVLPGQRYGYTF. DNA for the CDR3: TGTGCCAGCAGTTTTGTCCTTCCGGGACAGAGATATGGCTACACCTTC.

This clone was counted only a few times. This chain links TRBV4-2 with TRBJ2-1, with D tentatively TRBD2 (6 bases). The CDR3 extends over 13 amino acids. Trimming shortened V by 4 bases and J by 5 bases, and 9 bases separated the two germline ends. In germline, CDR1 is LGHNA, CDR2 YNFKEQ. The CDR3 DNA is TGTGCCAGCAGCCTGGGACTGAACAATGAGCAGTTCTTC. This encodes CASSLGLNNEQFF.

The genes are TRBV6-4 and TRBJ2-2, with a possible D match to TRBD1 (5 bases). V lost 3 bases and J lost 1, with 9 bases in between. Germline V gives CDR1 MRHNA, CDR2 SNTAGT. This CDR3 comprises 15 residues. DNA for the CDR3: TGTGCCAGCAGTGAGACCACAGGGAACACCGGGGAGCTGTTTTTT. It encodes CASSETTGNTGELFF.

This clone was recorded a few times. This chain links TRBV29-1 with TRBJ2-3; D perhaps matches TRBD1 (5 bases). The CDR3 contains 15 residues. V lost 2 bases, J lost 2 bases, and 14 bases lay in between. Germline V CDR1 and CDR2: SQVTM, ANQGSEA. CDR3 nucleotides: TGCAGCGTTGAACTCGACAGTAGTTTCACAGATACGCAGTATTTT. As protein: CSVELDSSFTDTQYF.

The chain carries TRBV7-2 and TRBJ2-3; 8 bases map to TRBD2. V was clipped by 1 base and J by 5 bases; unmatched bases: 5. The CDR3 length is 15 residues. The germline V gene encodes CDR1 SGHTA and CDR2 FQGNSA. CDR3 sequence: CASSLGGRMIDTQYF. As DNA, the CDR3 is TGTGCCAGCAGCTTAGGCGGGAGGATGATAGATACGCAGTATTTT.

V is TRBV6-5 and J is TRBJ2-3; D is perhaps TRBD1 (5 bases). V lost 2 bases to trimming and J lost 1 base, with 13 bases between them. Germline V gene sequence: CDR1 MNHEY, CDR2 SVGAGI. The CDR3 loop spans 16 amino acids. DNA of the CDR3: TGTGCCAGCAGTTACGGGGCAGGTGGGGGCACAGATACGCAGTATTTT. It yields the protein CASSYGAGGGTDTQYF.

The gene calls are TRBV29-1 and TRBJ1-2; TRBD1 might be the D (5 bases). CDR3 length: 15 residues. Deletions cut 4 bases from V and 4 bases from J, with 19 bases between. Germline values: CDR1 SQVTM, CDR2 ANQGSEA. The CDR3 bases are TGCAGCGTTGCCGGGGGGGAGACCGGGGCCTATGGCTACACCTTC. Its translation: CSVAGGETGAYGYTF.

This clone was seen just once. At one end, the junction sequence differs from germline, possibly due to a read error. This chain joins TRBV5-4 and TRBJ2-7; perhaps TRBD2 as D (6 bases). The CDR3 sequence is 16 residues long. Germline CDR1 reads SGHNT; CDR2 reads YYREEE (reference sequence). CDR3 amino acids: CAGSLLGGIRSYEQYF. DNA for the CDR3: TGTGCCGGCAGCTTGTTGGGCGGGATCCGTTCCTACGAGCAGTACTTC.

This clone was observed a single time. The chain links TRBV7-2 to TRBJ2-2; TRBD2 agrees at 11 bases. The V segment lost 5 bases and the J segment 9 bases; nucleotides outside the gene matches: 8. CDR1 and CDR2 from the germline V gene are SGHTA and FQGNSA. The CDR3 is 15 amino acids. CDR3 sequence reads: CASSGTSGRMRELFF. As DNA, the CDR3 is TGTGCCAGCAGCGGGACTAGCGGCAGGATGCGGGAGCTGTTTTTT.

This clone was seen more than once but under ten times. CDR3 sequence: CASSSLGGYNEQFF. CDR3 DNA: TGTGCCAGCAGCTCACTGGGGGGCTACAATGAGCAGTTCTTC. This sequence joins TRBV7-9 and TRBJ2-1; TRBD2 is a possible D gene (6 bases). The V and J ends lost 4 bases and 3 bases respectively, with 10 bases between them. Looked up from germline, CDR1 is SEHNR and CDR2 is FQNEAQ (reference sequence). The CDR3 length is 14 residues.

Comment on this clone: Other DNA sequences in this specimen translate into the identical CDR3. DNA of the CDR3: TGTGCCAGCAGTGGGACAGTTAACACTGAAGCTTTCTTT. This codes for CASSGTVNTEAFF. The rearrangement uses TRBV28 and TRBJ1-1, with 7 nucleotides matching TRBD1. The CDR3 has 13 residues. With 5 bases clipped from V and 2 bases from J, the junction kept 2 bases outside the gene matches. Germline V gives CDR1 MDHEN, CDR2 SYDVKM.

The chain links TRBV10-2 to TRBJ1-4, with D tentatively TRBD1 (6 bases). Germline V gene lookup returns CDR1 WSHSY and CDR2 SAAADI. The CDR3 sequence is 15 residues long. V lost 3 bases, J lost 4 bases, and 12 bases lay in between. CDR3 DNA sequence: TGCGCCAGCAGTGACGTACAGGGAAATAATGAAAAACTGTTTTTT. Translating it yields CASSDVQGNNEKLFF.